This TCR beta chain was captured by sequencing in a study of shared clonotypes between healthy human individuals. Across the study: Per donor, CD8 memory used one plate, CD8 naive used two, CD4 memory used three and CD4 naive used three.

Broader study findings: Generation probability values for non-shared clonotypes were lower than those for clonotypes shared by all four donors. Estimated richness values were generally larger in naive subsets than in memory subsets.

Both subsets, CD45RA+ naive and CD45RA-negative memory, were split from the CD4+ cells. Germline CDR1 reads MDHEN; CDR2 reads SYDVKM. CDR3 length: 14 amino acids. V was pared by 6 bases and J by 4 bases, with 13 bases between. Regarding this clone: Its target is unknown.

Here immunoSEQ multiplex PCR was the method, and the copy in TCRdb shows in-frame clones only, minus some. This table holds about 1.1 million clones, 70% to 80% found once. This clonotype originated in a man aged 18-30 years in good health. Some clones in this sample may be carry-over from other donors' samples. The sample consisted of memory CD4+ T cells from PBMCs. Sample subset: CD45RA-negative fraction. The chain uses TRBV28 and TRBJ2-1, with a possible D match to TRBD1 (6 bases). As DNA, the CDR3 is TGTGCCAGCAGCTTAAACACAGGGTACAATGAGCAGTTCTTC. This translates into CASSLNTGYNEQFF. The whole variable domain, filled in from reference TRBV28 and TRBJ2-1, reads DVKVTQSSRYLVKRTGEKVFLECVQDMDHENMFWYRQDPGLGLRLIYFSYDVKMKEKGDIPEGYSVSREKKERFSLILESASTNQTSMYLCASSLNTGYNEQFFGPGTRLTVL.